This is a list of T cell receptor beta chains from one sample in a study of spatial heterogeneity in lung cancer. MiXCR, applied by TCRdb to the 5' RACE reads, yields one record per CDR3 protein. The table shows some 1,800 distinct CDR3 sequences, with less than 7% occurring only once. The sequences come from lung tumor tissue, collected at surgery. The receptor source for this set is a male donor with early-stage non-small cell lung cancer. Both conserved end residues are part of each CDR3. A D gene is named only where the DNA matches it firmly. Some rows mark clone size as missing; the rest say once, few, many or name a class of expanded clone.

D gene,J gene,V gene,CDR3 length,clone size,CDR3 DNA,CDR3 protein
-,TRBJ2-3,TRBV4-3,15,medium-sized,TGCGCCAGCAGCCAAGGACAAGGGGGTCCAGATACGCAGTATTTT,CASSQGQGGPDTQYF
-,TRBJ2-1,TRBV18,16,medium-sized,TGTGCCAGCTCACTGAATAGCGGAAACTCCTACAATGAGCAGTTCTTC,CASSLNSGNSYNEQFF
TRBD1,TRBJ2-1,TRBV28,16,-,TGTGCCAGCAGTCCGCCTGGACAGGGGGCGGTTAATGAGCAGTTCTTC,CASSPPGQGAVNEQFF
-,TRBJ2-7,TRBV5-5,17,many,TGTGCCAGCAGCTTGGCCTCCTGGGGACAAAATACCTACGAGCAGTACTTC,CASSLASWGQNTYEQYF
-,TRBJ2-7,TRBV20-1,16,medium-sized,TGCAGTGCTAGAGGGGGACATGGGGAGAGCTCCTACGAGCAGTACTTC,CSARGGHGESSYEQYF
-,TRBJ2-1,TRBV29-1,12,medium-sized,TGCAGCGTTGATCTCACTCCCAATGAGCAGTTCTTC,CSVDLTPNEQFF
TRBD2,TRBJ2-1,TRBV5-1,15,medium-sized,TGCGCCAGCAGCTCCACTAGCGGGGGTACCAATGAGCAGTTCTTC,CASSSTSGGTNEQFF
-,TRBJ1-4,TRBV20-1,12,many,TGCAGTTTTCAGGGCCTTAATGAAAAACTGTTTTTT,CSFQGLNEKLFF
TRBD1,TRBJ2-7,TRBV7-9,15,medium-sized,TGTGCCAGCAGCTTAGCCCGGACAGGGGCCTACGAGCAGTACTTC,CASSLARTGAYEQYF
TRBD1,TRBJ2-3,TRBV5-1,16,medium-sized,TGCGCCAGCAGCTTTCATGACAGGGGGGCCACAGATACGCAGTATTTT,CASSFHDRGATDTQYF
TRBD2,TRBJ2-5,TRBV5-5,15,medium-sized,TGTGCCTCTTGGGCTAGCGGGGCATTTCAAGAGACCCAGTACTTC,CASWASGAFQETQYF
-,TRBJ1-4,TRBV18,15,medium-sized,-,CASSPWSSVMKNCFF
-,TRBJ2-1,TRBV7-9,16,large,TGTGCCAGCAGCTCCGCCGGGACTGCGCGAGGAGGTGAGCAGTTCTTC,CASSSAGTARGGEQFF
-,TRBJ1-5,TRBV6-5,14,medium-sized,TGTGCCAGCAGTTACCGGGGTGTAGACCAGCCCCAGCATTTT,CASSYRGVDQPQHF
-,TRBJ2-2,TRBV7-9,11,medium-sized,TGTGCCAGCGGACAAACCGGGGAGCTGTTTTTT,CASGQTGELFF
-,TRBJ1-2,TRBV29-1,13,few,TGCAGCGTCGGACAGCCGGGAGACTATGGCTACACCTTC,CSVGQPGDYGYTF
-,TRBJ2-1,TRBV2,17,medium-sized,TGTGCCAGCAGTGATCTGGGAGGGACAGTGAGGAGGAATGAGCAGTTCTTC,CASSDLGGTVRRNEQFF
-,TRBJ2-5,TRBV18,12,medium-sized,TGTGCCAGCTCACCCGAGACAGAGACCCAGTACTTC,CASSPETETQYF
-,TRBJ2-7,TRBV20-1,12,medium-sized,TGCAGTGCTAGCGGGTCTTCCTACGAGCAGTACTTC,CSASGSSYEQYF